This T cell receptor beta chain stems from a study of blood T cell repertoires in COVID-19 (dated by TCRdb to the early 2020s). With respect to the entire study: Samples covering the acute and convalescent phases of COVID-19 were provided by collaborators in the United States, Italy and Spain. Deeply sampled blood TCRbeta repertoires from subjects exposed to, actively infected with, or recovered from COVID-19 were included in the dataset. Samples were obtained from the ongoing ImmuneRACE study (first 160 participants) and from over 1,000 subjects provided by 6 global collaborators. Nearly every sample came with metadata listing a de-identified subject ID, COVID-19 status, age in years and sex. The material from the prospective study consisted of cDNA or gDNA derived from T cells, B-cell-depleted T cells, or PBMCs. HLA class I and class II types, where available, came from metadata supplied by the sample provider rather than from assay-based typing. The repertoires were released in a freely available public database meant as a resource for research on the immune response to SARS-CoV-2. Results the study describes overall, beyond this receptor: The amount of clinical and demographic metadata varied by source and participant and was provided uncurated.

TCRbeta CDR3 regions were amplified from genomic DNA by means of the immunoSEQ Assay, a bias-controlled multiplex PCR. The study's processing was this. The number of nucleated cells in each sample was estimated by amplification of reference gene primers within the assay. Sequence reads were collapsed and filtered to measure the absolute abundance of every unique TCRbeta CDR3 rearrangement. For each sample, productive Simpson clonality was calculated as the square root of Simpson's diversity index over productive rearrangements. The clones in this table, taken by TCRdb from immuneACCESS, are in-frame only. Not every clone is retained; where verified, under half of the shortfall comes from an unresolved V gene, and the cause of the rest is unknown. V and J calls and clone size are those listed in that table; D and trimming were worked out from the DNA. The sample yields around 300,000 clones; about 90% were counted once. More than 2% of the sample is in the top ten clones.

In regard to this clone: No cognate antigen has been identified for it. No clone much larger than this one lies a single base away; base qualities are absent.

The collaborating institutions used their own protocols to collect whole blood in K2EDTA tubes. For TCRbeta analysis, collaborators shipped samples in one of three forms: frozen whole blood, isolated PBMCs, or DNA extracted from either of those sample types. The cysteine opens and the phenylalanine closes a CDR3 of 16 amino acids. The sequence is cut down to CDR3 DNA, 48 bases in frame from base 1. V ends up 7 bases short and J 7 bases short, with an unmatched junction base count of 14. The germline V gene (reference sequence) yields LNHDA for CDR1 and SQIVND for CDR2. Input material: peripheral blood. The rearranged chain carries TRBV19 and TRBJ1-5; 9 middle bases align to TRBD1. This receptor was identified in a man aged 18 to 29 with active or convalescent COVID-19. For the CDR3, the sequence is CASILRGGQGRQPQHF. The base sequence is TGTGCCAGTATCCTCCGGGGGGGACAGGGACGACAGCCCCAGCATTTT.